The 12 T cell receptor beta chains presented below share a single source sample, sequenced in a study of type 1 and type 2 diabetes patients. Genomic DNA was the PCR template. A primer set of 30 forward and 13 reverse primers amplified the CDR3. Each CDR3 protein gets one entry after TCRdb re-called the multiplex PCR reads with MiXCR. The data contain some 250,000 distinct CDR3 sequences, 47% of them seen just once; the ten biggest clones take up approximately 13%. The sample was peripheral blood mononuclear cells (PBMCs). The receptors here all came from a man between 18 and 35 years old with type 2 diabetes.

This chain joins TRBV2 and TRBJ2-7; TRBD1 matches 7 bases. The germline gives CDR1 SNHLY, CDR2 FYNNEI. V lost 8 bases, J lost 0 bases, and 7 bases stayed unmatched. The CDR3 runs 14 residues. CDR3 nucleotides: TGTGCCAGCGGAGGACAGGAGCTCTCCTACGAGCAGTACTTC. Translated: CASGGQELSYEQYF.

The J gene is TRBJ1-2, the V gene TRBV29-1; D is undetermined. CDR1 is SQVTM and CDR2 is ANQGSEA in the germline V gene. Deletions cut 0 bases from V and 4 bases from J, with 27 bases between. There are 19 residues in the CDR3. The CDR3 coding sequence is TGCAGCGTTGAAGATGTTCTGCCGGCGTTAGACGCTGGCTCCTATGGCTACACCTTC. Protein sequence: CSVEDVLPALDAGSYGYTF. The whole variable domain, filled in from reference TRBV29-1 and TRBJ1-2, reads SAVISQKPSRDICQRGTSLTIQCQVDSQVTMMFWYRQQPGQSLTLIATANQGSEATYESGFVIDKFPISRPNLTFSTLTVSNMSPEDSSIYLCSVEDVLPALDAGSYGYTFGSGTRLTVV.

V usage is TRBV6-1 and J usage is TRBJ2-7, with D unclear. The CDR3 runs to 13 residues. V was shortened by 2 bases and J by 6 bases, with 11 bases between the two germline ends. In germline, CDR1 is MNHNS, CDR2 SASEGT. The CDR3 bases are TGTGCCAGCAGTGAAAGCCTCGGTAGCGAGCAGTACTTC. It is translated as CASSESLGSEQYF.

The rearrangement joins TRBV4-2 to TRBJ2-7; 10 bases agree with TRBD1. V shed 5 bases, J shed 5 bases, and the junction held 9 bases outside the gene matches. The germline V gene has CDR1 LGHNA and CDR2 YNFKEQ. This CDR3 spans 15 amino acids. CDR3 protein: CASSFEGQGSHEQYF. CDR3 sequence (DNA): TGTGCCAGCAGCTTTGAGGGACAGGGGTCCCACGAGCAGTACTTC.

In this sample, this clonotype turned up a few times. J is TRBJ2-7 and V is TRBV20-1; tentative D call: TRBD2 (6 bases). V lost 6 bases and J lost 6, with 18 bases in between. Germline V gives CDR1 DFQATT, CDR2 SNEGSKA (reference sequence). CDR3 length: 13 residues. As DNA, the CDR3 is TGCAGTGCGACTAGGGGCACTGGAGGCGAGCAGTACTTC. Translation gives CSATRGTGGEQYF.

This clonotype was picked up a small number of times. The chain joins TRBV29-1 to TRBJ2-7; D unclear. CDR1 is SQVTM and CDR2 is ANQGSEA in the germline V gene. This CDR3 spans 14 amino acids. Trimming stripped 4 bases from V and 1 base from J, with 14 bases between. The CDR3 loop is CSVGGNVRSYEQYF. Here the CDR3 DNA reads TGCAGCGTTGGGGGTAATGTTAGGTCCTACGAGCAGTACTTC.

The chain is built from TRBV10-3 and TRBJ1-1; the D is unclear. The V end was cut by 10 bases, the J end by 2 bases, with 11 bases between. Germline V gene data show CDR1 as ENHRY and CDR2 as SYGVKD. The CDR3 length is 12 residues. The CDR3 DNA is TGTGCCACGCGCGAATTTAACACTGAAGCTTTCTTT. Translated, it gives CATREFNTEAFF.

The rearrangement links TRBV2 to TRBJ1-2, with D uncertain. The germline V gene encodes CDR1 SNHLY and CDR2 FYNNEI. The CDR3 spans 13 residues. V lost 6 bases and J lost 7, with 15 bases in between. CDR3 in DNA: TGTGCCAGCAGCTTAGGAGGGAAGGGTGGCTACACCTTC. Its protein product is CASSLGGKGGYTF.

Only a few counts were recorded for this clonotype. The J gene is TRBJ1-2, the V gene TRBV4-2; D might be TRBD1 (6 bases). The CDR3 consists of 19 residues. Looked up from germline, CDR1 is LGHNA and CDR2 is YNFKEQ. Trimming shortened V by 0 bases and J by 1 base, and 21 bases separated the two germline ends. The CDR3 sequence: CASSQDEGPQGTSNYGYTF. In DNA, the CDR3 is TGTGCCAGCAGCCAAGATGAGGGACCCCAAGGGACAAGTAACTATGGCTACACCTTC.

The V and J genes are TRBV2 and TRBJ1-2; D uncertain. The CDR3 runs to 15 residues. V lost 5 bases to trimming and J lost 8 bases, with 21 bases between them. Germline CDR1 SNHLY, CDR2 FYNNEI. Here the CDR3 DNA reads TGTGCCAGCAGTTTAGGCCGGGGATGGAGATCGGGCTACACCTTC. This encodes CASSLGRGWRSGYTF. The complete variable domain, with remaining parts taken from reference TRBV2 and TRBJ1-2, reads EPEVTQTPSHQVTQMGQEVILRCVPISNHLYFYWYRQILGQKVEFLVSFYNNEISEKSEIFDDQFSVERPDGSNFTLKIRSTKLEDSAMYFCASSLGRGWRSGYTFGSGTRLTVV.

The gene calls are TRBV6-5 and TRBJ2-7; 11 bases align to TRBD1. Germline V gene lookup returns CDR1 MNHEY and CDR2 SVGAGI. V was clipped by 2 bases and J by 4 bases; unmatched bases: 4. The CDR3 totals 15 residues. The CDR3 is CASSYRGQGAYEQYF. The CDR3 bases are TGTGCCAGCAGTTACAGAGGACAGGGGGCTTACGAGCAGTACTTC.

The CDR3 DNA follows: TGCAGCGTTGAACGTCTAGGGGGGGATACCTACGAGCAGTACTTC. Its protein is CSVERLGGDTYEQYF. The rearrangement joins TRBV29-1 to TRBJ2-7; TRBD2 is a possible D gene (7 bases). The germline V and J ends were trimmed by 2 bases and 2 bases, with 16 bases remaining between them. Germline loops: CDR1 SQVTM, CDR2 ANQGSEA. There are 15 residues in the CDR3.